These 20 T cell receptor beta chains came from one sample sequenced in a study of blood T cell repertoires in COVID-19 (dated by TCRdb to 2018 to 2020). The library was made by the immunoSEQ multiplex PCR assay. TCRdb took this table from immuneACCESS and kept in-frame rearrangements with V and J called. Such tables lack part of the clones; where checked against another copy, unresolved V genes explain under half of the gap, and the rest is unexplained. Present in this sample are about 200,000 clones, around 80% of which were seen just once. The ten largest clones capture roughly a fifth of the sample. Sequenced sample: peripheral blood. These receptors were taken from a human donor in a cohort sampled during active COVID-19.

The chain has TRBV24-1 and TRBJ2-5, with D possibly TRBD1 on 6 matching bases. The CDR3 length is 14 residues. CDR1 and CDR2 from the germline V gene are KGHDR and SFDVKD. V dropped 4 bases and J dropped 3 bases, with 11 bases sitting between them. CDR3 loop: CATSDRRTEETQYF. The CDR3 bases are TGTGCCACCAGTGACCGGCGGACAGAAGAGACCCAGTACTTC.

The genes are TRBV3-1 (or the pseudogene TRBV3-2) and TRBJ2-1, with D perhaps TRBD2 (5 bases). CDR3 length: 15 amino acids. Trimming took 7 bases from V and 10 from J, leaving 23 bases between them. Germline CDR1 and CDR2: LGHDT and YNNKEL (reference sequence). In DNA form, the CDR3 reads TGTGCCAGCACCGCGGGCAGACACGGGTATGGAGAGCAGTTCTTC. Protein: CASTAGRHGYGEQFF.

The chain couples TRBV24-1 to TRBJ2-2; D may be TRBD2 (6 bases). The CDR3 contains 14 residues. Germline V gives CDR1 KGHDR, CDR2 SFDVKD. V lost 6 bases and J lost 3, with 10 bases in between. CDR3 in amino acids: CATSSGWDTGELFF. The CDR3 DNA follows: TGTGCCACCAGTAGCGGGTGGGACACCGGGGAGCTGTTTTTT.

The V and J genes are TRBV14 and TRBJ2-7; the D gene is possibly TRBD1 (5 bases). The CDR3 totals 12 residues. The V gene lost 1 base and the J gene lost 6 bases, with 7 bases spanning the gap. CDR1 and CDR2 from the germline V gene are SGHDN and FVKESK. CDR3 sequence reads: CASSQVGAEQYF. The CDR3 bases are TGTGCCAGCAGCCAAGTTGGGGCCGAGCAGTACTTC.

This chain uses TRBV7-8 with TRBJ1-2, with 10 positions matching TRBD1. Per germline, CDR1 SGHVS and CDR2 FQNEAQ. This CDR3 has 19 amino acids. Trimming took 0 bases from V and 2 from J; bases not matched to a gene: 12. CDR3 residues: CASSLAPGTGVVGNYGYTF. The CDR3 DNA is TGTGCCAGCAGCTTAGCGCCCGGGACAGGGGTGGTTGGGAACTATGGCTACACCTTC.

The sample holds one count of this clone. The genes are TRBV18 and TRBJ2-7; possibly TRBD1 for D (5 bases). Trimming stripped 1 base from V and 3 bases from J, with 7 bases between. The CDR3 is made up of 13 amino acids. CDR1 and CDR2 (germline): KGHSH, LQKENI. The CDR3 region is CASSPRQSYEQYF. The DNA for the CDR3 is TGTGCCAGCTCACCACGACAGAGCTACGAGCAGTACTTC.

In nucleotides, the CDR3 is TGTGCCAGCAGTAACCAGGAACAAGAGACCCAGTACTTC. Translating it yields CASSNQEQETQYF. The J gene is TRBJ2-5, the V gene TRBV12-3 or TRBV12-4; D remains unclear. The CDR3 is 13 amino acids. V lost 5 bases and J lost 2, with 9 bases in between.

The rearrangement links TRBV6-5 to TRBJ1-3; unclear D gene. The germline V gene encodes CDR1 MNHEY and CDR2 SVGAGI. The CDR3 is 12 residues long. V lost 6 bases and J 2 bases, leaving 5 bases between the germline ends. The CDR3 loop reads CASRSTGNTIYF. The CDR3, as DNA: TGTGCCAGCAGGTCTACTGGAAACACCATATATTTT.

The genes are TRBV19 and TRBJ1-1; 7 positions match TRBD1. The CDR3 consists of 14 residues. Germline values: CDR1 LNHDA, CDR2 SQIVND (reference sequence). V lost 2 bases and J lost 3; bases outside the gene matches: 3. Written as DNA, the CDR3 is TGTGCCAGTAGTATATCAGGGGGACACACTGAAGCTTTCTTT. Translating gives CASSISGGHTEAFF.

The chain couples TRBV4-1 to TRBJ2-7, with D perhaps TRBD1 (5 bases). CDR3 length equals 15 residues. Trimming removed 4 bases at V and 2 bases at J, with 15 bases between. The germline V gene has CDR1 MGHRA and CDR2 YSYEKL. DNA of the CDR3: TGCGCCAGCAGCCGAAACACAGGAACTGCCTACGAGCAGTACTTC. This sequence encodes CASSRNTGTAYEQYF.

V usage is TRBV4-2 and J usage is TRBJ2-5, with a weak D call TRBD2 (6 bases). Trimming left V 0 bases short and J 5 bases short, with 25 bases between. The CDR3 length is 19 residues. Germline CDR1 is LGHNA and CDR2 is YNFKEQ. CDR3 coding DNA: TGTGCCAGCAGCCAAGATCGGGGTTGGGCGGGGAGCCCGGGGGAGACCCAGTACTTC. This codes for CASSQDRGWAGSPGETQYF.

The sample holds a few counts of this clone. V and J are TRBV19 and TRBJ2-7; D not certain. Germline V gives CDR1 LNHDA, CDR2 SQIVND (reference sequence). This CDR3 is built from 14 residues. V dropped 6 bases and J dropped 4 bases, with 16 bases sitting between them. CDR3 nucleotide sequence: TGTGCCAGTAGCATCAATGGGCCACCGTACGAGCAGTACGTC. This encodes CASSINGPPYEQYV.

The chain uses TRBV7-2 and TRBJ2-7; D not certain. CDR3 length: 13 residues. Trimming pared 4 bases from V and 1 base from J, leaving 8 bases between. Germline V gives CDR1 SGHTA, CDR2 FQGNSA. As DNA, the CDR3 is TGTGCCAGCAGCTCGTTCGGGTCCTACGAGCAGTACTTC. Translation: CASSSFGSYEQYF. Full variable domain (remainder filled in from reference TRBV7-2 and TRBJ2-7): GAGVSQSPSNKVTEKGKDVELRCDPISGHTALYWYRQSLGQGLEFLIYFQGNSAPDKSGLPSDRFSAERTGGSVSTLTIQRTQQEDSAVYLCASSSFGSYEQYFGPGTRLTVT.

In the case of this clone: Other nucleotide sequences in the sample specify the same CDR3. The chain couples TRBV7-9 to TRBJ2-2; no clear D. V was cut by 3 bases and J by 0 bases, with 8 bases left in between. CDR1 SEHNR and CDR2 FQNEAQ come from the germline V gene (reference sequence). CDR3 length equals 15 residues. CDR3 protein: CASSFGSANTGELFF. The CDR3, as DNA: TGTGCCAGCAGCTTCGGCAGCGCGAACACCGGGGAGCTGTTTTTT.

The chain combines TRBV28 with TRBJ2-5; D is possibly TRBD1 (5 bases). The CDR3 contains 14 residues. Germline V gene sequence: CDR1 MDHEN, CDR2 SYDVKM. V lost 5 bases to trimming and J lost 2 bases, with 12 bases between them. CDR3 sequence: CASSIPQGQETQYF. The CDR3 bases are TGTGCCAGCAGTATCCCCCAGGGTCAAGAGACCCAGTACTTC.

This sequence joins TRBV6-1 and TRBJ1-6; D unresolved. Between the trimmed V and J ends, which lost 6 bases and 9 bases, there was a span of 12 bases. CDR1 and CDR2 from the germline V gene are MNHNS and SASEGT. The length of the CDR3 is 13 residues. The CDR3 nucleotides read TGTGCCAGCAGCTTTAGTTTTGGTTCACCCCTCCACTTT. This codes for CASSFSFGSPLHF.

The J gene is TRBJ1-1, the V gene TRBV7-9; TRBD1 aligns across 7 bases. V lost 5 bases and J lost 2; bases outside the gene matches: 8. This CDR3 contains 15 residues. CDR1 is SEHNR and CDR2 is FQNEAQ in the germline V gene (reference sequence). The CDR3 protein is CASSQPDRVNTEAFF. The CDR3 DNA follows: TGTGCCAGCAGCCAGCCCGACAGGGTTAACACTGAAGCTTTCTTT.

This chain links TRBV2 with TRBJ2-2; TRBD1 is a possible D gene (5 bases). The germline V gene has CDR1 SNHLY and CDR2 FYNNEI. Trimming shortened V by 5 bases and J by 6 bases, and 10 bases separated the two germline ends. The CDR3 is 13 residues long. The CDR3 here is CASSKDIPGELFF. Here the CDR3 DNA reads TGTGCCAGCAGTAAGGACATTCCCGGGGAGCTGTTTTTT. The whole variable domain, filled in from reference TRBV2 and TRBJ2-2, reads EPEVTQTPSHQVTQMGQEVILRCVPISNHLYFYWYRQILGQKVEFLVSFYNNEISEKSEIFDDQFSVERPDGSNFTLKIRSTKLEDSAMYFCASSKDIPGELFFGEGSRLTVL.

The genes are TRBV11-2 and TRBJ2-1, with a weak D call TRBD2 (6 bases). V gave up 5 bases and J gave up 5 bases, with 16 bases separating them. Germline loops: CDR1 SGHAT, CDR2 FQNNGV. The CDR3 is made up of 15 amino acids. DNA of the CDR3: TGTGCCAGCAGCCCTCGGGAGCCCTGGAACAATGAGCAGTTCTTC. Its translation is CASSPREPWNNEQFF.

This chain joins TRBV20-1 and TRBJ2-5; D remains unclear. This CDR3 contains 13 residues. With 3 bases removed from V and 1 base from J, the gap between germline ends came to 9 bases. The germline gives CDR1 DFQATT, CDR2 SNEGSKA (reference sequence). The CDR3 region is CSASRGPQETQYF. In DNA form, the CDR3 reads TGCAGTGCTAGTAGAGGCCCCCAAGAGACCCAGTACTTC.